A single sample is the source of the 25 T cell receptor beta chains below, sequenced in a study of cytomegalovirus exposure and HLA in healthy donors. The method was immunoSEQ multiplex PCR; TCRdb's version includes in-frame clones alone and lacks a portion of them. The sample comprises over 200,000 clones, around 90% of which are singletons, and 2.9% rests with the top ten. The sample comprised PBMCs. The source is a woman aged 18-35 years in good health and CMV-seronegative.

The gene calls are TRBV30 and TRBJ2-3; TRBD1 aligns across 7 bases. J was trimmed by 3 bases and V by 2 bases; bases with no gene match: 11. CDR1 and CDR2 from the germline V gene are GTSNPN and SVGIG (reference sequence). The CDR3 contains 16 residues. The CDR3 region has the DNA TGTGCCTGGAGTCCCTCGACAGGGTCCCTGACAGATACGCAGTATTTT. It specifies CAWSPSTGSLTDTQYF.

The chain links TRBV9 to TRBJ2-1; 9 bases align to TRBD1. With V trimmed by 6 bases and J by 6 bases, 4 bases remained unmatched. From germline, CDR1 is SGDLS and CDR2 YYNGEE. This CDR3 comprises 13 residues. The CDR3 DNA reads as TGTGCCAGCACCGGGACAGGGTTCAATGAGCAGTTCTTC. Translated: CASTGTGFNEQFF. The variable domain in full, with the rest retrieved from reference TRBV9 and TRBJ2-1, is DSGVTQTPKHLITATGQRVTLRCSPRSGDLSVYWYQQSLDQGLQFLIQYYNGEERAKGNILERFSAQQFPDLHSELNLSSLELGDSALYFCASTGTGFNEQFFGPGTRLTVL.

J is TRBJ2-5 and V is TRBV5-1, with TRBD2 matching 9 bases. The germline gives CDR1 SGHRS, CDR2 YFSETQ. Germline trimming cut 0 bases from V and 4 bases from J; bases unmatched to any gene: 4. This CDR3 spans 15 amino acids. The CDR3, as DNA: TGCGCCAGCAGCTTGGTACTAGCGGGTCGAGAGACCCAGTACTTC. This sequence encodes CASSLVLAGRETQYF.

V usage is TRBV7-6 and J usage is TRBJ2-7, with 7 bases fitting TRBD1. In germline, CDR1 is SGHVS, CDR2 FNYEAQ. The J segment lost 0 bases and the V segment lost 5 bases, leaving 4 bases of the junction unmatched. The length of the CDR3 is 14 residues. This CDR3 is CASSEGDSSYEQYF. For the CDR3, the DNA is TGTGCCAGCAGCGAAGGGGACAGCTCCTACGAGCAGTACTTC.

The V gene is TRBV19, the J gene TRBJ2-3, with TRBD2 matching over 14 bases. The CDR3 totals 15 residues. V lost 4 bases, J lost 6 bases, and 3 bases stayed unmatched. Germline CDR1 is LNHDA and CDR2 is SQIVND (reference sequence). Here the CDR3 reads CASSRLAGGFDTQYF. The CDR3 nucleotides read TGTGCCAGTAGTAGACTAGCGGGAGGGTTCGATACGCAGTATTTT.

This chain joins TRBV6-4 and TRBJ2-2; weak D call: TRBD1 (6 bases). CDR3 length: 15 amino acids. Germline-derived CDR1 and CDR2 are MRHNA and SNTAGT. V lost 7 bases, J lost 0 bases, and 12 bases lay in between. CDR3 loop: CASKETGANTGELFF. CDR3 coding DNA: TGTGCCAGCAAGGAGACAGGTGCGAACACCGGGGAGCTGTTTTTT.

V usage is TRBV21-1 and J usage is TRBJ2-3; the D call of TRBD2 is as the table states it, not checked on the DNA. TRBV21-1 is a known pseudogene. The CDR3 sequence is 17 residues long. CDR3 coding DNA: TGTGCCAGCAGCAAAGTCCTAACCGGGACTAGCGTACCTACGCAGTATTTT. Translated: CASSKVLTGTSVPTQYF.

The chain couples TRBV30 to TRBJ2-6; 8 bases agree with TRBD1. Trimming removed 7 bases from V and 0 bases from J; junction bases left unmatched: 8. CDR3 size: 16 residues. Germline lookup yields CDR1 GTSNPN and CDR2 SVGIG (reference sequence). The CDR3 DNA sequence: TGTGCCTCCCGGGACAGGTACTTCTCTGGGGCCAACGTCCTGACTTTC. Amino acids: CASRDRYFSGANVLTF.

This clone appeared a few times. V gene TRBV11-1 combines with J gene TRBJ2-7, with a possible D match to TRBD2 (7 bases). The CDR3 runs to 14 residues. V was shortened by 5 bases and J by 0 bases, with 11 bases between the two germline ends. Germline V CDR1 and CDR2: SGHAT, FQDESV (reference sequence). This CDR3 is CASSREDSSYEQYF. The CDR3 DNA sequence: TGTGCCAGCAGCCGGGAGGACAGCTCCTACGAGCAGTACTTC. The variable domain in full, with the rest retrieved from reference TRBV11-1 and TRBJ2-7, is EAEVAQSPRYKITEKSQAVAFWCDPISGHATLYWYRQILGQGPELLVQFQDESVVDDSQLPKDRFSAERLKGVDSTLKIQPAELGDSAMYLCASSREDSSYEQYFGPGTRLTVT.

The chain employs TRBV11-3 and TRBJ2-7; TRBD1 aligns across 7 bases. CDR3 size: 13 residues. V lost 5 bases to trimming and J lost 3 bases; unmatched junction nucleotides: 4. CDR1 is SGHNT, CDR2 YENEEA, per germline. Written as DNA, the CDR3 is TGTGCCAGCAGCCCAACAGGGGTCTACGAGCAGTACTTC. It yields the protein CASSPTGVYEQYF.

The chain uses TRBV20-1 and TRBJ2-3; D ambiguous. V lost 8 bases and J lost 4, with 7 bases in between. The CDR3 is 10 residues long. Germline lookup yields CDR1 DFQATT and CDR2 SNEGSKA (reference sequence). The CDR3 spells CSWPADTQYF. The CDR3 DNA sequence: TGCAGTTGGCCCGCAGATACGCAGTATTTT.

The rearrangement uses TRBV28 and TRBJ2-7; 7 bases align to TRBD1. CDR3 length: 14 amino acids. CDR1 and CDR2 from the germline V gene are MDHEN and SYDVKM. The ends lost 6 bases at V and 2 bases at J; junction bases unmatched: 7. The CDR3 bases are TGTGCCAGCAGCCCGGGACAGATTCCCTACGAGCAGTACTTC. This translates into CASSPGQIPYEQYF.

V and J are TRBV10-1 and TRBJ2-1, with D perhaps TRBD2 (6 bases). The germline CDR1 and CDR2 sequences are WNHNN and SYGVQD (reference sequence). The ends were cut back, 0 bases at V and 10 bases at J, with 7 bases in the middle. This CDR3 is built from 12 residues. The CDR3 protein is CASSESGSEQFF. The CDR3 DNA reads as TGCGCCAGCAGTGAGTCCGGGAGCGAGCAGTTCTTC.

This sequence joins TRBV4-1 and TRBJ2-1, with D maybe TRBD2 (6 bases). V shed 5 bases and J shed 0 bases, with 11 bases lying between them. The CDR3 loop spans 15 amino acids. Germline CDR1 reads MGHRA; CDR2 reads YSYEKL. The CDR3 nucleotides are TGCGCCAGCAGCGGGGCGGGGAACTCCTACAATGAGCAGTTCTTC. Translating it yields CASSGAGNSYNEQFF.

CDR3 DNA sequence: TGTGCCTCTTCGGGTATCTCCTCTAACTATGGCTACACCTTC. This codes for CASSGISSNYGYTF. This chain uses TRBV19 with TRBJ1-2; D unresolved. The CDR3 spans 14 residues. V was trimmed by 11 bases and J by 0 bases, leaving 16 bases between them. Germline values: CDR1 LNHDA, CDR2 SQIVND (reference sequence).

This sequence joins TRBV7-8 and TRBJ2-2, with D perhaps matching TRBD2 (5 bases). Looked up from germline, CDR1 is SGHVS and CDR2 is FQNEAQ. The V and J ends lost 0 bases and 6 bases respectively, with 8 bases between them. The CDR3 length is 14 residues. For the CDR3, the DNA is TGTGCCAGCAGCTTAGCGGGAGCTGCCGGGGAGCTGTTTTTT. Encoded protein: CASSLAGAAGELFF.

On this clone: Relative to the germline gene, one junction end is altered; a read error may explain this. The chain uses TRBV7-7 and TRBJ2-2; TRBD2 matches at 8 bases. Germline V CDR1 and CDR2: SSHAT, FNYEAQ (reference sequence). The CDR3 covers 15 residues. The CDR3 DNA follows: TGTGCTAGCAGTCTGGTAGCGGGGAGTGTCGGGGAGCTGTTTTTT. Translation: CASSLVAGSVGELFF.

This chain connects TRBV18 to TRBJ2-7; 10 bases agree with TRBD2. Trimming removed 6 bases from V and 4 bases from J; junction bases left unmatched: 0. This CDR3 comprises 12 residues. Germline V lookup: CDR1 KGHSH, CDR2 LQKENI. The CDR3 nucleotides read TGTGCCAGCTCGACTAGCGGGTACGAGCAGTACTTC. Its protein product is CASSTSGYEQYF.

The V gene is TRBV12-5, the J gene TRBJ2-7; D is perhaps TRBD2 (7 bases). CDR1 is LGHNT, CDR2 FRNRAP, per germline. This CDR3 spans 15 amino acids. Trimming shortened V by 2 bases and J by 3 bases, and 14 bases separated the two germline ends. For the CDR3, the DNA is TGTGCTAGTGGTTTGCCAGTGGGAGGGGGCTACGAGCAGTACTTC. Translating gives CASGLPVGGGYEQYF. Full variable domain (outside the CDR3, taken from reference TRBV12-5 and TRBJ2-7): DARVTQTPRHKVTEMGQEVTMRCQPILGHNTVFWYRQTMMQGLELLAYFRNRAPLDDSGMPKDRFSAEMPDATLATLKIQPSEPRDSAVYFCASGLPVGGGYEQYFGPGTRLTVT.

This clone showed up just a few times. The CDR3: CAISESSEGRVYEQYF. The CDR3 nucleotides are TGTGCCATCAGTGAGTCGTCGGAGGGAAGGGTTTACGAGCAGTACTTC. The chain is built from TRBV10-3 and TRBJ2-7; weak D call: TRBD2 (6 bases). Trimming took 0 bases from V and 4 from J, leaving 16 bases between them. Per the germline V gene, CDR1 is ENHRY and CDR2 is SYGVKD. The CDR3 runs 16 residues.

The rearrangement joins TRBV4-1 to TRBJ2-7; 12 bases match TRBD2. Germline V gene lookup returns CDR1 MGHRA and CDR2 YSYEKL. This CDR3 contains 17 residues. The V segment lost 1 base and the J segment 6 bases; nucleotides outside the gene matches: 10. CDR3 nucleotide sequence: TGCGCCAGCAGCCAAGGAATACTGACTAGCGGGAGTCCCGAGCAGTACTTC. It encodes CASSQGILTSGSPEQYF.

In its sample, this clone was seen once. The rearrangement joins TRBV19 to TRBJ2-7, with 12 positions matching TRBD2. This CDR3 comprises 17 residues. Germline values: CDR1 LNHDA, CDR2 SQIVND (reference sequence). Trimming took 3 bases from V and 2 from J; bases not matched to a gene: 8. CDR3 sequence reads: CASSISRTSGVTYEQYF. CDR3 nucleotide sequence: TGTGCCAGTAGTATTTCAAGGACTAGCGGGGTTACCTACGAGCAGTACTTC.

This chain uses TRBV6-5 with TRBJ2-7, with 9 positions matching TRBD2. There are 13 residues in the CDR3. The J segment lost 7 bases and the V segment lost 7 bases, leaving 8 bases of the junction unmatched. Germline-derived CDR1 and CDR2 are MNHEY and SVGAGI. The CDR3 sequence is CASKGLATLEQYF. Written as DNA, the CDR3 is TGTGCCAGCAAGGGACTAGCAACTCTTGAGCAGTACTTC.

J is TRBJ1-2 and V is TRBV27, with 8 nucleotides matching TRBD1. This CDR3 comprises 13 residues. The germline gives CDR1 MNHEY, CDR2 SMNVEV (reference sequence). The V segment lost 6 bases and the J segment 8 bases; nucleotides outside the gene matches: 8. CDR3 DNA: TGTGCCAGCAGCCTCGACAGGGGAGGAGGCTACACCTTC. Translation gives CASSLDRGGGYTF.

The gene calls are TRBV10-3 and TRBJ2-7; maybe TRBD1 (5 bases). V dropped 6 bases and J dropped 5 bases, with 14 bases sitting between them. The CDR3 contains 13 residues. In germline, CDR1 is ENHRY, CDR2 SYGVKD. The CDR3 loop reads CAIRGSLGDEQYF. The DNA of the CDR3 is TGTGCCATCAGGGGATCGTTAGGGGACGAGCAGTACTTC.